This T cell receptor (beta chain) was sequenced during a study of blood T cell repertoires in COVID-19 (dated by TCRdb to 2020 to 2022). Concerning the study at large: Collaborator samples came from the United States, Italy and Spain and covered acute and convalescent phases of COVID-19. The material from the prospective study consisted of cDNA or gDNA derived from T cells, B-cell-depleted T cells, or PBMCs. The dataset comprised deeply sampled blood TCRbeta repertoires from subjects exposed to, actively infected with, or recovered from COVID-19. A freely available public database, intended as a resource for researchers studying the immune response to SARS-CoV-2, is where the repertoires were released. Samples were obtained from the ongoing ImmuneRACE study (first 160 participants) and from roughly 1,300 subjects provided by 6 global collaborators. A de-identified subject ID, COVID-19 status, age in years and sex were almost always included in the sample metadata. Where HLA class I and class II types were available, the types were taken from metadata supplied by the sample provider, not from assay-based typing. The research as a whole found: The quantity of clinical and demographic metadata differed by source and by participant and was supplied without curation.

Of note for this clone: The specificity of this receptor is unknown. Per-nucleotide qualities are absent, and no much larger clonotype sits a single base away.

TCRbeta CDR3 regions were amplified from genomic DNA by means of the immunoSEQ Assay, a bias-controlled multiplex PCR. The paper's processing steps were these. Within the assay, amplification of reference gene primers was used to estimate how many nucleated cells each sample contained. Sequence reads were collapsed and filtered to measure the absolute abundance of every unique TCRbeta CDR3 rearrangement. For each sample, productive Simpson clonality was calculated as the square root of Simpson's diversity index across productive rearrangements. TCRdb holds this immuneACCESS table with in-frame rearrangements only. Some clones are missing; in checked studies, unresolved V genes explain under half, and the rest has no known cause. The DNA gave D and trimming, while V, J and clone size come from that table. The sample includes about 130,000 clones, with roughly 90% observed a single time. The ten largest clones capture around 3.6% of the sample.

Whole blood was collected in K2EDTA tubes by collaborating institutions according to the institutions' own protocols. For TCRbeta analysis, collaborators shipped samples as frozen whole blood, isolated PBMCs, or DNA extracted from either of those sample types. Sequencing was performed on peripheral blood. The sequence was collected from a man aged 50 to 60 with active COVID-19.

The nucleotides read TGTGCCAGCAGCCTGACCCAGGGAGGCTACACCTTC. It translates as CASSLTQGGYTF. The chain employs TRBV9 and TRBJ1-2; perhaps TRBD1 is the D gene, with 5 bases matching. Cut back by 4 bases and 8 bases, the V and J ends lie 12 bases apart. The CDR3, from cysteine to phenylalanine, totals 12 residues. The kept DNA is CDR3 alone, 36 bases in frame from the first base. In the germline V gene, CDR1 corresponds to SGDLS and CDR2 to YYNGEE.